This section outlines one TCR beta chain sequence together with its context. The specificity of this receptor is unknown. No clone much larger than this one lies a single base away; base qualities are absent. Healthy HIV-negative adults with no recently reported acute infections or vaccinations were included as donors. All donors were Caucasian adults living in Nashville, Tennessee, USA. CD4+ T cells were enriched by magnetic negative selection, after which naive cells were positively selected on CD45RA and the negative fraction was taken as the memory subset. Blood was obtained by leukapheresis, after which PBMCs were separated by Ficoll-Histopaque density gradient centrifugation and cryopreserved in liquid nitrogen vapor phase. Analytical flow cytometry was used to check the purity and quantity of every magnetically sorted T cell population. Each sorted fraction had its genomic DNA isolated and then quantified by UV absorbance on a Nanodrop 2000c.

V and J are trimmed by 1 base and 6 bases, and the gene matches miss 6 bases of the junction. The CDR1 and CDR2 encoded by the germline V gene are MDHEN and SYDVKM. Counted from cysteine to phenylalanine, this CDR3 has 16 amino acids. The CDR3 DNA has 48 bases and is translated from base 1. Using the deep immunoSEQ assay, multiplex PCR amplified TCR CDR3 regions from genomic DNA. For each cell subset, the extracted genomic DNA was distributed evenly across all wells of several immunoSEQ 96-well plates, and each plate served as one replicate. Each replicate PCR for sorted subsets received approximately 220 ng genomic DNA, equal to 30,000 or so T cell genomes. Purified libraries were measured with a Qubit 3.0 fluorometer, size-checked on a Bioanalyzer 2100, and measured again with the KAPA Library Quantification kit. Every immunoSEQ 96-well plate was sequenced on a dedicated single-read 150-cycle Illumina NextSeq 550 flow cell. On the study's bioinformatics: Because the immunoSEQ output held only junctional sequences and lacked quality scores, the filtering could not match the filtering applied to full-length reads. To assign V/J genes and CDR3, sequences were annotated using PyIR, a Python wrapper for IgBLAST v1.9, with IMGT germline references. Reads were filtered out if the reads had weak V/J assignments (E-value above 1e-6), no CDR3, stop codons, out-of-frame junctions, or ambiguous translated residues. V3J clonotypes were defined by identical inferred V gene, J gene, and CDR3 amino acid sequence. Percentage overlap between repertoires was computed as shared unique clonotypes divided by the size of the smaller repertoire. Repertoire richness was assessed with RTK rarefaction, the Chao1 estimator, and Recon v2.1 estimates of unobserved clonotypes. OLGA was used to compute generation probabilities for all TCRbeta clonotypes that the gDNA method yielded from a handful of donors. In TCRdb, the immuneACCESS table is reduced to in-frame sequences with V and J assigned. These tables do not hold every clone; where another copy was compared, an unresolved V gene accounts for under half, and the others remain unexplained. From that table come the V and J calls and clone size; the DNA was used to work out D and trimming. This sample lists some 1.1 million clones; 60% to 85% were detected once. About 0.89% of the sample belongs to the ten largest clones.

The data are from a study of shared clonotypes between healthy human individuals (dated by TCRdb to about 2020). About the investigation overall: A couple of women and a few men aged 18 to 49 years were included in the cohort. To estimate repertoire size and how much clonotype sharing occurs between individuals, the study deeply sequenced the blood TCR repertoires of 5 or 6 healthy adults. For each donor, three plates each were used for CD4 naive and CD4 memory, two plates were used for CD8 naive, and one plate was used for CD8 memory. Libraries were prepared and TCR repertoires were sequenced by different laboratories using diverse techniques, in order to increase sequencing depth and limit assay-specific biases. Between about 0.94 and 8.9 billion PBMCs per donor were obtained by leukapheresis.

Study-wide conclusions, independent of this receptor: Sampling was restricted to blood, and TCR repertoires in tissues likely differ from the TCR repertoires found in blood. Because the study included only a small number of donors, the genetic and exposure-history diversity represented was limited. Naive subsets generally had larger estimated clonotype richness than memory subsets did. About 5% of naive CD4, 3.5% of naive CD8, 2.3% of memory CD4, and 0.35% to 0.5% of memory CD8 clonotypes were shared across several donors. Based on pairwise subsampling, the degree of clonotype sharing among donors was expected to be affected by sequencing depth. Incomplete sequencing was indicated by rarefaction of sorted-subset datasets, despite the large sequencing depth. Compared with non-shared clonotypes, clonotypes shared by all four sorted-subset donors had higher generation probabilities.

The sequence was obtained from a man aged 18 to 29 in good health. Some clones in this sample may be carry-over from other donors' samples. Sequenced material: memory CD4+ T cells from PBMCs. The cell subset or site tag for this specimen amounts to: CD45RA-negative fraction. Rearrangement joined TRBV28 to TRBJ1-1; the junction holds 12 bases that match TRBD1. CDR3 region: CASSLFGTGGVAEAFF. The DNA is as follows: TGTGCCAGCAGTTTATTCGGGACAGGGGGCGTCGCTGAAGCTTTCTTT.